The next 12 T cell receptor beta chains were all read from a single sample in a study of response to subunit inactivated influenza vaccine. Using its own MiXCR run on the RT-PCR reads, TCRdb lists one record per CDR3 protein. In the table there are approximately 700,000 distinct CDR3 sequences, roughly 14% of which are singletons. The sample here was PBMCs from blood, taken 14 to 15 days before vaccination. Every receptor here comes from a man aged 45 to 65 who received an inactivated influenza vaccine.

The V call is TRBV4-3, the J call TRBJ2-7, with 9 bases lining up with TRBD2. The CDR3 has 17 residues. Trimming cost V 0 bases and J 3 bases; bases outside gene matches: 9. CDR1 is LGHNA, CDR2 YSLEER, per germline. CDR3 bases: TGCGCCAGCAGCCAAGAATTCGGCGGGGGGGCCTACTACGAGCAGTACTTC. This sequence encodes CASSQEFGGGAYYEQYF.

This clonotype was seen only a few times. The chain uses TRBV20-1 and TRBJ2-3, with D possibly called TRBD1 or TRBD2 (5 bases each). CDR1 and CDR2 (germline): DFQATT, SNEGSKA (reference sequence). Trimming removed 5 bases from V and 0 bases from J, with 12 bases in between. The CDR3 runs 14 residues. Here the CDR3 reads CSAWDGLSTDTQYF. The CDR3 bases are TGCAGTGCTTGGGACGGCCTTAGCACAGATACGCAGTATTTT.

V is TRBV11-2 and J is TRBJ2-5; D may be TRBD1 (5 bases). CDR1 is SGHAT and CDR2 is FQNNGV in the germline V gene. Trimming took off 0 bases at V and 0 bases at J, with 11 bases between the two ends. CDR3 length equals 16 residues. In DNA form, the CDR3 reads TGTGCCAGCAGCTTAGATAGGGTAGGGGACCAAGAGACCCAGTACTTC. Translated: CASSLDRVGDQETQYF.

This chain uses TRBV12-3 or TRBV12-4 with TRBJ2-1; TRBD2 agrees at 8 bases. The CDR3 runs 12 residues. The V segment lost 5 bases and the J segment 12 bases; nucleotides outside the gene matches: 6. This chain's CDR3 is CASSPGTSRQFF. CDR3 sequence (DNA): TGTGCCAGCAGTCCCGGGACTAGTAGGCAGTTCTTC.

The sample holds a few counts of this clonotype. The CDR3 DNA follows: TGCGCCAGCAGCTTTAACTTGGCCCTAACACGGGACAGAGCCTACGAGCAGTACTTC. Translation: CASSFNLALTRDRAYEQYF. The J gene is TRBJ2-7, the V gene TRBV5-1, with TRBD1 matching over 7 bases. Germline trimming cut 2 bases from V and 2 bases from J; bases unmatched to any gene: 19. The germline V gene has CDR1 SGHRS and CDR2 YFSETQ. CDR3 length: 19 amino acids.

CDR3 sequence reads: CASTLGGNEQYF. The CDR3 region has the DNA TGTGCCAGCACTCTGGGGGGCAACGAGCAGTACTTC. The V gene is TRBV12-3 or TRBV12-4, the J gene TRBJ2-7, with D perhaps TRBD1 or TRBD2 (6 bases each). Trimming removed 7 bases at V and 5 bases at J, with 12 bases between. The CDR3 runs 12 residues.

The sample holds a few counts of this clonotype. This chain uses TRBV18 with TRBJ2-7; D is tentatively TRBD1 or TRBD2 (5 bases each). Germline assignment: CDR1 KGHSH and CDR2 LQKENI. This CDR3 region has 13 residues. V was clipped by 3 bases and J by 6 bases, with 12 bases between them. This chain's CDR3 is CASSPARGGEQYF. The CDR3 nucleotides read TGTGCCAGCTCACCGGCACGTGGGGGCGAGCAGTACTTC.

This clonotype occurred a few times. J is TRBJ2-6 and V is TRBV5-1, with a weak D call TRBD2 (6 bases). The germline V gene has CDR1 SGHRS and CDR2 YFSETQ. This CDR3 has 16 amino acids. Trimming left V 0 bases short and J 3 bases short, with 10 bases between. The CDR3 is CASSLARGNGANVLTF. Here the CDR3 DNA reads TGCGCCAGCAGCTTGGCACGGGGGAATGGGGCCAACGTCCTGACTTTC.

The chain carries TRBV19 and TRBJ1-5; the match to TRBD1 covers 7 bases. The CDR3 is 18 residues long. V was pared by 0 bases and J by 4 bases, with 12 bases of the junction left unmatched. In germline, CDR1 is LNHDA, CDR2 SQIVND (reference sequence). CDR3 DNA sequence: TGTGCCAGTAGTATAGATCTATTGGGCAGGGGGAAGAATCAGCCCCAGCATTTT. Translated, it gives CASSIDLLGRGKNQPQHF.

This clonotype was seen more than once but under ten times. The CDR3 bases are TGTGCCAGCAGCTTAGTCCCCCTAGCGCGGGACAATGAGCAGTTCTTC. It yields the protein CASSLVPLARDNEQFF. The chain joins TRBV7-2 to TRBJ2-1; a possible D gene is TRBD2 (6 bases). Germline CDR1 and CDR2: SGHTA and FQGNSA. The CDR3 has 16 residues. The V end lost 1 base, the J end lost 5 bases, and 15 bases lay between the germline ends. The full variable domain, its missing parts supplied by reference TRBV7-2 and TRBJ2-1, is GAGVSQSPSNKVTEKGKDVELRCDPISGHTALYWYRQSLGQGLEFLIYFQGNSAPDKSGLPSDRFSAERTGGSVSTLTIQRTQQEDSAVYLCASSLVPLARDNEQFFGPGTRLTVL.

This chain joins TRBV9 and TRBJ2-7; D may correspond to TRBD1 or TRBD2 (5 bases each). The CDR3 covers 12 residues. In germline, CDR1 is SGDLS, CDR2 YYNGEE. V was cut by 7 bases and J by 6 bases, with 14 bases left in between. Here the CDR3 DNA reads TGTGCCAGCTCAGTGGGGGTCGGCGAGCAGTACTTC. Protein sequence: CASSVGVGEQYF.

This clonotype has at least ten counts. The V gene is TRBV28, the J gene TRBJ2-1; the D call may be TRBD1 or TRBD2 (5 bases each). Trimming removed 5 bases from V and 3 bases from J, with 11 bases in between. From germline, CDR1 is MDHEN and CDR2 SYDVKM. CDR3 length: 14 amino acids. This chain's CDR3 is CASSPRGHYNEQFF. The CDR3 DNA sequence: TGTGCCAGCAGTCCCCGGGGCCACTACAATGAGCAGTTCTTC. Variable domain in full (rest from reference TRBV28 and TRBJ2-1): DVKVTQSSRYLVKRTGEKVFLECVQDMDHENMFWYRQDPGLGLRLIYFSYDVKMKEKGDIPEGYSVSREKKERFSLILESASTNQTSMYLCASSPRGHYNEQFFGPGTRLTVL.